The 7 T cell receptor beta chains reported below all come from one sample, sequenced in a study of blood T cell repertoires in COVID-19. The repertoire was sequenced with immunoSEQ multiplex PCR; TCRdb's copy has only in-frame clones and lacks some. The sample lists some 300,000 clones, about 88% occurring once. Sequenced sample: PBMCs or T cells enriched from blood (not recorded which). The receptors originated from a woman between 25 and 40 years old who had recovered from COVID-19.

The count of this clone is one. The V gene is TRBV27, the J gene TRBJ2-3; the D gene is possibly TRBD1 (5 bases). The CDR3 is 17 amino acids. CDR1 is MNHEY and CDR2 is SMNVEV in the germline V gene (reference sequence). Trimming cost V 5 bases and J 4 bases, with 22 bases left between them. The DNA of the CDR3 is TGTGCCAGCAGTCCCCCCAGCCTCAGGGTATTCCCAGATACGCAGTATTTT. This encodes CASSPPSLRVFPDTQYF.

The V call is TRBV5-1, the J call TRBJ2-2; TRBD1 matches at 10 bases. Trimming removed 5 bases from V and 3 bases from J; junction bases left unmatched: 7. Germline CDR1 SGHRS, CDR2 YFSETQ. The CDR3 is made up of 16 amino acids. The CDR3 sequence: CASSSSGTGDTGELFF. The DNA of the CDR3 is TGCGCCAGCAGTTCTTCCGGGACAGGGGACACCGGGGAGCTGTTTTTT. Based on the CDR3 plus reference TRBV5-1 and TRBJ2-2, the full variable domain is KAGVTQTPRYLIKTRGQQVTLSCSPISGHRSVSWYQQTPGQGLQFLFEYFSETQRNKGNFPGRFSGRQFSNSRSEMNVSTLELGDSALYLCASSSSGTGDTGELFFGEGSRLTVL.

This chain uses TRBV4-1 with TRBJ1-1, with D unresolved. V was pared by 4 bases and J by 4 bases, with 13 bases between. Germline assignment: CDR1 MGHRA and CDR2 YSYEKL. The CDR3 contains 14 residues. The CDR3 sequence is CASSPPAASTEAFF. In nucleotides, the CDR3 is TGCGCCAGCAGCCCCCCCGCAGCGTCCACTGAAGCTTTCTTT.

The rearrangement joins TRBV10-3 to TRBJ1-2; no clear D. Trimming left V 3 bases short and J 4 bases short, with 15 bases between. From germline, CDR1 is ENHRY and CDR2 SYGVKD. This CDR3 is 15 amino acids long. CDR3 sequence: CAISDGRGSVYGYTF. CDR3 bases: TGTGCCATCAGTGACGGTAGAGGGTCGGTCTATGGCTACACCTTC.

This chain uses TRBV5-1 with TRBJ1-2; 8 bases fit TRBD1. From germline, CDR1 is SGHRS and CDR2 YFSETQ. V lost 5 bases, J lost 8 bases, and 5 bases stayed unmatched. CDR3 length: 12 amino acids. The CDR3 DNA reads as TGCGCCAGCAGTGGGCAGGGGGCAGGCTACACCTTC. Translated, it gives CASSGQGAGYTF.

The chain employs TRBV28 and TRBJ2-6; 9 positions match TRBD2. This CDR3 has 19 residues. Trimming cost V 4 bases and J 0 bases; bases outside gene matches: 10. The germline V gene has CDR1 MDHEN and CDR2 SYDVKM. The CDR3 spells CASSSPAGGSHSGANVLTF. The CDR3 bases are TGTGCCAGCAGTTCCCCGGCGGGGGGGAGCCACTCTGGGGCCAACGTCCTGACTTTC.

This clone was seen a single time. The chain joins TRBV7-6 to TRBJ2-5; TRBD1 matches at 7 bases. With 5 bases clipped from V and 3 bases from J, the junction kept 12 bases outside the gene matches. CDR1 is SGHVS, CDR2 FNYEAQ, per germline. The CDR3 extends over 16 amino acids. The CDR3 nucleotides are TGTGCCAGCAGCCCCTACTGGGGGACAGCTGAAGAGACCCAGTACTTC. Residues: CASSPYWGTAEETQYF.